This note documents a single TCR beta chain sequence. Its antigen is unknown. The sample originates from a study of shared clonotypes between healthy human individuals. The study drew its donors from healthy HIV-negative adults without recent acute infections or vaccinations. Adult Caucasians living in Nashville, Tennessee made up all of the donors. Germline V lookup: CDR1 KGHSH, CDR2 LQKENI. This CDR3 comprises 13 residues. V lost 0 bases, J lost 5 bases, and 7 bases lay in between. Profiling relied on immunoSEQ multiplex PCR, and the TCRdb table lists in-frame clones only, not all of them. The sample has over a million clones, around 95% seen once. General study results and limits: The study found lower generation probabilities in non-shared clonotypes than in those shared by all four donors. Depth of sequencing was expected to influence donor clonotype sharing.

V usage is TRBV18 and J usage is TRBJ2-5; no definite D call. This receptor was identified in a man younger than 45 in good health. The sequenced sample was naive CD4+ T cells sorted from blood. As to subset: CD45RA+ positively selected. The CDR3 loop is CASSPPFMETQYF. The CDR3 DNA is TGTGCCAGCTCACCACCTTTCATGGAGACCCAGTACTTC. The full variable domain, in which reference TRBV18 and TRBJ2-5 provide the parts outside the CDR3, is NAGVMQNPRHLVRRRGQEARLRCSPMKGHSHVYWYRQLPEEGLKFMVYLQKENIIDESGMPKERFSAEFPKEGPSILRIQQVVRGDSAAYFCASSPPFMETQYFGPGTRLLVL.